These 12 T cell receptor beta chains came from one sample sequenced in a study of blood T cell repertoires in COVID-19. Assay used: immunoSEQ multiplex PCR; TCRdb lists only in-frame clones, some missing. The repertoire holds roughly 310,000 clones, with around nine tenths as singletons. The sequencing sample was made of PBMCs or T cells enriched from blood (not recorded which). The receptors were sampled from a man aged 60-69 years who had recovered from COVID-19.

J is TRBJ2-5 and V is TRBV11-1, with 8 bases aligning to TRBD1. Losses at the gene ends were 3 bases for V and 4 bases for J; bases not matched to a gene: 7. The CDR3 runs 15 residues. The V gene's germline CDR1 is SGHAT and CDR2 FQDESV (reference sequence). This chain's CDR3 is CASSFTGTGGETQYF. DNA for the CDR3: TGTGCCAGCAGCTTTACAGGGACAGGAGGAGAGACCCAGTACTTC.

The gene calls are TRBV5-1 and TRBJ1-1, with no clear D. V lost 7 bases and J 5 bases, leaving 15 bases between the germline ends. The CDR3 runs 13 residues. Germline CDR1 SGHRS, CDR2 YFSETQ. The CDR3 is CASRIGIGTEAFF. The CDR3 DNA reads TGCGCCAGCCGCATCGGGATCGGAACTGAAGCTTTCTTT.

The chain recombines TRBV20-1 with TRBJ1-6, with a tentative D call TRBD1 (5 bases). The CDR3 spans 14 residues. CDR1 and CDR2 from the germline V gene are DFQATT and SNEGSKA (reference sequence). Trimming took off 3 bases at V and 7 bases at J, with 13 bases between the two ends. In DNA, the CDR3 is TGCAGTGCTAGTGACTCCAGGGTGAATTCACCCCTCCACTTT. It is translated as CSASDSRVNSPLHF.

The chain is built from TRBV11-2 and TRBJ1-2, with 7 bases that match TRBD1. The CDR3 has 13 amino acids. Trimming took 5 bases from V and 5 from J; bases not matched to a gene: 5. CDR1 is SGHAT, CDR2 FQNNGV, per germline. CDR3 sequence: CASSATGLYGYTF. The CDR3 coding sequence is TGTGCCAGCAGCGCGACAGGGTTATATGGCTACACCTTC.

The chain has TRBV14 and TRBJ1-4; D is ambiguous. The CDR3 contains 14 residues. The germline gives CDR1 SGHDN, CDR2 FVKESK. V was trimmed by 2 bases and J by 5 bases, leaving 9 bases between them. This chain's CDR3 is CASSQLGQNEKLFF. The CDR3 DNA sequence: TGTGCCAGCAGCCAATTGGGCCAAAATGAAAAACTGTTTTTT.

This chain joins TRBV24-1 and TRBJ2-3; 9 bases are a match to TRBD1. The CDR3 is 16 residues long. V trimming: 9 bases; J trimming: 1 base; junction bases outside the gene matches: 10. Germline values: CDR1 KGHDR, CDR2 SFDVKD. CDR3 nucleotide sequence: TGTGCCACCTTTGATACAGGGGGCGAGGGCACAGATACGCAGTATTTT. It translates to CATFDTGGEGTDTQYF.

V gene TRBV30 combines with J gene TRBJ2-7; D is perhaps TRBD2 (5 bases). The V and J ends lost 3 bases and 3 bases respectively, with 6 bases between them. The germline V gene has CDR1 GTSNPN and CDR2 SVGIG (reference sequence). The CDR3 has 11 amino acids. CDR3 in DNA: TGTGCCTGGAGCAGCGGCTACGAGCAGTACTTC. The encoded protein is CAWSSGYEQYF.

The chain recombines TRBV5-1 with TRBJ1-1, with 7 bases fitting TRBD1. V lost 0 bases, J lost 7 bases, and 3 bases stayed unmatched. Germline V gene data show CDR1 as SGHRS and CDR2 as YFSETQ. This CDR3 region has 13 residues. CDR3 bases: TGCGCCAGCAGCTTGGTAGGGGGCGATGAAGCTTTCTTT. Protein product: CASSLVGGDEAFF.

J is TRBJ1-2 and V is TRBV21-1; the table's D call, TRBD1, has no DNA check behind it. TRBV21-1 is assigned pseudogene status. This CDR3 has 12 amino acids. CDR3 protein: CANQGRIYGYTF. The CDR3 DNA follows: TGTGCCAACCAGGGGCGGATCTATGGCTACACCTTC.

The chain combines TRBV19 with TRBJ2-2, with 8 bases that match TRBD1. J lost 4 bases, V lost 6 bases, and 4 bases had no gene match. This CDR3 is 14 amino acids long. CDR1 and CDR2 from the germline V gene are LNHDA and SQIVND (reference sequence). In DNA, the CDR3 is TGTGCCAGTAGCCGCGACAGGGGCACCGGGGAGCTGTTTTTT. Amino acid sequence: CASSRDRGTGELFF.

The chain carries TRBV5-6 and TRBJ2-7, with a tentative D call TRBD2 (6 bases). The CDR3 is made up of 14 amino acids. Trimming shortened V by 4 bases and J by 3 bases, and 14 bases separated the two germline ends. Germline V gene data show CDR1 as SGHDT and CDR2 as YYEEEE. The CDR3, as DNA: TGTGCCAGCAGCCACCCGTTGGGGGGCTACGAGCAGTACTTC. It codes for CASSHPLGGYEQYF.

DNA for the CDR3: TGCGCCAGCAGCCAAGACCCAGAAGATCAGCCCCAGCATTTT. Translating gives CASSQDPEDQPQHF. V is TRBV4-1 and J is TRBJ1-5; D gene ambiguous. The CDR3 spans 14 residues. Germline values: CDR1 MGHRA, CDR2 YSYEKL. Trimming pared 0 bases from V and 5 bases from J, leaving 8 bases between.